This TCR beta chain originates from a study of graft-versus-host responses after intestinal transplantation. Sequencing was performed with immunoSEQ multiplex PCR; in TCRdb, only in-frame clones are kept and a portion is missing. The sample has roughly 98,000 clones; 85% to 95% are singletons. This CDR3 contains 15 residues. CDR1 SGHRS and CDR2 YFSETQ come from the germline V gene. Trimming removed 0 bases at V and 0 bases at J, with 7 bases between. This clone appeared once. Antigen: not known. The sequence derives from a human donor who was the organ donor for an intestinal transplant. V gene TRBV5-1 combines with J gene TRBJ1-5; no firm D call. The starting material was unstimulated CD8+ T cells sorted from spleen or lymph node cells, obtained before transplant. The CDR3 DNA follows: TGCGCCAGCAGCTTGGACGGGTATAGCAATCAGCCCCAGCATTTT. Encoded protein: CASSLDGYSNQPQHF.